Presented here are 10 T cell receptor beta chains from one specimen sequenced in a study of a mutant IDH1 vaccine in newly diagnosed glioma. The assay was immunoSEQ multiplex PCR, and TCRdb's table has in-frame clones only and misses some. The sample carries about 48,000 clones, approximately 80% recorded once. Their antigens remain unidentified. Time point noted: week 35, safety follow-up. One vaccine dose held 300 ug of mutant IDH1 20-mer peptide and came with topical imiquimod. Sample: PBMCs, taken from a glioma patient whose treatment included an IDH1 peptide vaccine. The receptor source for this set is a man aged 40-49 years with glioma.

The J gene is TRBJ1-1, the V gene TRBV29-1; tentative D call: TRBD1 (6 bases). V gave up 5 bases and J gave up 11 bases, with 27 bases separating them. The CDR3 sequence is 15 residues long. Germline CDR1 reads SQVTM; CDR2 reads ANQGSEA. DNA for the CDR3: TGCAGCGTTTCTGGGGGCCGCGGGGGGCCTGGGGAGGCTTTCTTT. Translated: CSVSGGRGGPGEAFF.

A single count supports this clone. A read error may produce the germline difference seen at one junction end. V usage is TRBV6-5 and J usage is TRBJ2-1; TRBD2 might be the D (5 bases). Germline V gene sequence: CDR1 MNHEY, CDR2 SVGAGI. The CDR3 is 14 amino acids. The CDR3, as DNA: TGTGCCAGCAGTTCCTCGGGATCCTCCAATGAGCAGTTCTTC. It encodes CASSSSGSSNEQFF.

The J gene is TRBJ2-5, the V gene TRBV9, with TRBD1 matching over 9 bases. The CDR3 is 15 amino acids. Germline CDR1 is SGDLS and CDR2 is YYNGEE. J gave up 4 bases and V 4 bases, and 8 bases lay outside the gene matches. CDR3 sequence: CASSLRDREIETQYF. CDR3 nucleotides: TGTGCCAGCAGCCTTCGGGACAGGGAGATAGAGACCCAGTACTTC.

The rearrangement uses TRBV14 and TRBJ1-2; 9 bases agree with TRBD1. Germline V gives CDR1 SGHDN, CDR2 FVKESK. Trimming took 5 bases from V and 5 from J; bases not matched to a gene: 9. This CDR3 has 15 amino acids. In DNA form, the CDR3 reads TGTGCCAGCAGCAGTCCAGGGACAGGGAAATATGGCTACACCTTC. This encodes CASSSPGTGKYGYTF.

The chain uses TRBV7-8 and TRBJ1-5; 7 bases map to TRBD1. The V gene's germline CDR1 is SGHVS and CDR2 FQNEAQ. Germline trimming cut 5 bases from V and 5 bases from J; bases unmatched to any gene: 9. This CDR3 spans 15 amino acids. Written as DNA, the CDR3 is TGTGCCAGCAGCATCCAAGGACAGGTTTATCAGCCCCAGCATTTT. Translating it yields CASSIQGQVYQPQHF.

The chain employs TRBV29-1 and TRBJ1-6, with D unclear. Germline V gene data show CDR1 as SQVTM and CDR2 as ANQGSEA. Between the trimmed V and J ends, which lost 4 bases and 6 bases, there was a span of 13 bases. This CDR3 contains 14 residues. The CDR3 nucleotides read TGCAGCGTTGGTGGGGTAGACCCTAATTCACCCCTCCACTTT. This codes for CSVGGVDPNSPLHF.

The chain recombines TRBV19 with TRBJ1-4, with D possibly TRBD1 on 5 matching bases. Germline CDR1 LNHDA, CDR2 SQIVND (reference sequence). Trimming removed 6 bases at V and 7 bases at J, with 21 bases between. The CDR3 covers 16 residues. The CDR3: CASSHSLGDWREKLFF. In nucleotides, the CDR3 is TGTGCCAGTAGCCACTCTTTAGGGGATTGGCGTGAAAAACTGTTTTTT.

V and J are TRBV5-1 and TRBJ2-2; possible D gene TRBD1, 7 bases. The ends were cut back, 1 base at V and 3 bases at J, with 19 bases in the middle. The CDR3 extends over 18 amino acids. Per the germline V gene, CDR1 is SGHRS and CDR2 is YFSETQ. The CDR3 spells CASSLFKEGAQDTGELFF. The CDR3 coding sequence is TGCGCCAGCAGCTTGTTTAAGGAGGGGGCGCAGGACACCGGGGAGCTGTTTTTT.

The chain combines TRBV19 with TRBJ1-1; D not certain. The CDR3 sequence is 13 residues long. The V gene's germline CDR1 is LNHDA and CDR2 SQIVND (reference sequence). The V gene lost 4 bases and the J gene lost 5 bases, with 11 bases spanning the gap. The DNA for the CDR3 is TGTGCCAGTAGTACTACCTATAGGACTGAAGCTTTCTTT. This codes for CASSTTYRTEAFF. The variable domain in full, completed from reference TRBV19 and TRBJ1-1, reads DGGITQSPKYLFRKEGQNVTLSCEQNLNHDAMYWYRQDPGQGLRLIYYSQIVNDFQKGDIAEGYSVSREKKESFPLTVTSAQKNPTAFYLCASSTTYRTEAFFGQGTRLTVV.

This chain uses TRBV7-8 with TRBJ1-1; D might be TRBD1 (5 bases). The V end was cut by 6 bases, the J end by 5 bases, with 22 bases between. Germline V gene sequence: CDR1 SGHVS, CDR2 FQNEAQ. CDR3 length equals 16 residues. CDR3 DNA: TGTGCCAGCAGTTCCCGCGGAGGGACGGAGGGGACTGAAGCTTTCTTT. Encoded protein: CASSSRGGTEGTEAFF.